This T cell receptor beta chain was captured by sequencing in a study of T cells in tumors after PD-1 blockade. The germline gives CDR1 MNHEY, CDR2 SVGAGI. V lost 6 bases and J lost 3; bases outside the gene matches: 10. The CDR3 runs 15 residues. Input was about 616 ng to 6,500 ng of genomic DNA from tumor or blood. Study-level findings and limits: Some novel exhausted tumor clones appeared in pre-treatment blood, suggesting peripheral recruitment.

Sequencing used immunoSEQ multiplex PCR; TCRdb keeps in-frame clones, though not all of them. Altogether roughly 48,000 clones are present, approximately 84% being singletons, with the ten largest covering about 4%. This clone showed up just once. Its antigen is unidentified. Sequences were derived from PBMCs, sampled before anti-PD-1 treatment. This TCR was recovered from a human donor with basal cell carcinoma. The chain has TRBV6-5 and TRBJ2-7, with 8 bases fitting TRBD1. As DNA, the CDR3 is TGTGCCAGCAGGGCCGGGACAGGATTCCTCTACGAGCAGTACTTC. Translating gives CASRAGTGFLYEQYF.